This T cell receptor beta chain was sequenced during a study of response to subunit inactivated influenza vaccine. Study-level results: Each seasonal influenza vaccination recruits few new T cells, the authors suggested.

There are 14 residues in the CDR3. With 5 bases clipped from V and 6 bases from J, the junction kept 13 bases outside the gene matches. The germline CDR1 and CDR2 sequences are DFQATT and SNEGSKA (reference sequence). TCRdb called the RT-PCR reads again in MiXCR, with one record for every CDR3 protein. Of fewer than 650,000 distinct CDR3 sequences listed, roughly 13% are singletons. With respect to this clonotype: Its target is unknown.

This receptor was obtained from a man aged 45-60 years who received an inactivated influenza vaccine. The V and J genes are TRBV20-1 and TRBJ2-7; 7 bases line up with TRBD1. The source was PBMCs from blood, collected more than 35 days after vaccination. CDR3 in amino acids: CSASRTGPAGEQYF. In DNA, the CDR3 is TGCAGTGCTTCCCGGACAGGCCCGGCTGGCGAGCAGTACTTC.